There are many counts of the clone carrying this TCR beta chain. This entry belongs to a study of identical twins. CDR1 and CDR2 from the germline V gene are LGHDT and YNNKEL (reference sequence). V dropped 4 bases and J dropped 7 bases, with 8 bases sitting between them. This CDR3 contains 12 residues. A single record per CDR3 protein comes from TCRdb applying MiXCR to the 5' RACE reads. The table records about 100,000 distinct CDR3 sequences, just under 6% of them present only once. This clonotype originated in a woman between 45 and 60 years old in good health. Sequencing was performed on memory T cells sorted from blood. This chain links TRBV3-1 with TRBJ2-1; D ambiguous. The CDR3 nucleotides read TGTGCCAGCAGCCTTTTAGAAAATGAGCAGTTCTTC. This encodes CASSLLENEQFF.